This TCR beta chain was identified during a study of blood T cell repertoires in COVID-19. Study as a whole: COVID-19 samples, acute and convalescent, were from the United States, Italy and Spain. PBMCs, B-cell-depleted T cells, or T cells were the source of the cDNA or gDNA that made up the material.

Germline CDR1 SEHNR, CDR2 FQNEAQ (reference sequence). This CDR3 is built from 16 residues. V shed 5 bases and J 2 bases; nucleotides not matched to a gene: 7. In the authors' workflow: Using reference gene primer amplification, nucleated cell counts were estimated. TCRdb's table, derived via immunoSEQ multiplex PCR, lists solely in-frame clones and lacks some. D and trimming were read from the DNA, whereas the V and J calls and clone size are those reported in that table. The sample includes about 300,000 clones, about 88% of them seen just once. The sample consisted of peripheral blood. The chain joins TRBV7-9 to TRBJ2-3; 10 bases are shared with TRBD1. This clonotype was sampled from a man between 65 and 85 years old with acute or convalescent COVID-19. The DNA of the CDR3 is TGTGCCAGCAGCCTTGGACAGGGGGGGACCACAGATACGCAGTATTTT. Amino acids: CASSLGQGGTTDTQYF.